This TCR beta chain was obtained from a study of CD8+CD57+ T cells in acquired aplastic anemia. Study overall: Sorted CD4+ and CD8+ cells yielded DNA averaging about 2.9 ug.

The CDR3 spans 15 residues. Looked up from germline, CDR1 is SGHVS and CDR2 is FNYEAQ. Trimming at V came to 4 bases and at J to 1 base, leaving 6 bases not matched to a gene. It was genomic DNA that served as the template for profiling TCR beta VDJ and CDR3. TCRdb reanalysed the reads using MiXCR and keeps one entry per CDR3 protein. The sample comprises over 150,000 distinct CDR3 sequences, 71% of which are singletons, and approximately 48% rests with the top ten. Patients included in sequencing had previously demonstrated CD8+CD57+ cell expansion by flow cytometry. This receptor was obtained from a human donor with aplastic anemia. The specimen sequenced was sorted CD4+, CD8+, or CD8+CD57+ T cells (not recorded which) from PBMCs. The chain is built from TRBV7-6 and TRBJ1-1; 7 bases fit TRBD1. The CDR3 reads CASSSADRANTEAFF. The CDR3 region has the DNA TGTGCCAGCAGCTCCGCCGACAGGGCGAACACTGAAGCTTTCTTT.